The clone carrying this T cell receptor beta chain has only a few counts. The antigen is unknown. The time point is: patch test 3, about 24 weeks after DPC sensitization. Treatment noted: therapeutic diphenylcyclopropenone sensitization with weekly scalp DPC. Participating donors were patients with alopecia, aged 18 to 70 years, considered appropriate candidates for DPC. MiXCR was run by TCRdb on the RACE reads, yielding one entry per CDR3 protein. The sample carries tens of thousands of distinct CDR3 sequences, roughly 11% recorded once. The record originates from a study of human T cells and chemical hapten exposure. Whole-study context: DPC 0.01% went on the upper back by patch test, with reading at 6 days.

V was clipped by 3 bases and J by 7 bases; unmatched bases: 5. The CDR3 is 14 residues long. Study outcomes and limitations: In comparison with controls, expanded TCRs gave rise to a significantly larger number of large CDR3 similarity clusters. Alopecia was present in the donors, so their immune response may differ from healthy people's.

The chain has TRBV12-3 or TRBV12-4 and TRBJ2-1; 8 bases line up with TRBD2. The sequence came from a woman in her 30s with alopecia areata. Some clones in this sample may be carry-over from other donors' samples. The sample consisted of whole blood, taken in connection with sensitization to the hapten diphenylcyclopropenone (DPC). CDR3 loop: CASSFREGGNEQFF. CDR3 bases: TGTGCCAGCAGTTTTCGGGAGGGCGGGAATGAGCAGTTCTTC.